Here is one T cell receptor (beta chain) with its context. Its antigen is not identified. The sample comes from a study of blood T cells in healthy people across ages. Study results and limitations: Unsorted PBMCs blocked a conclusive comparison of naive and antigen-experienced cells. When one million T cells were used, diversity estimates were thought to be underestimates.

The authors ran a second PCR of about 6 to 11 cycles using a sample-barcoded 5' primer and a J-beta primer mix. Every individual sample yielded 3 million or more paired-end reads (each containing CDR3). From the 5' RACE reads, TCRdb called clonotypes with MiXCR, one entry per CDR3 protein. This table has about 580,000 distinct CDR3 sequences, 40% to 55% appearing once. The receptor was isolated from a man of 80 years or more in good health. The sequenced sample was blood.

The CDR3: CASSFRIKTSGPDTQYF. The DNA for the CDR3 is TGTGCCAGCAGCTTTAGGATAAAGACTAGCGGACCAGATACGCAGTATTTT. The chain carries TRBV7-2 and TRBJ2-3; 9 bases are a match to TRBD2. The CDR3 extends over 17 amino acids. From germline, CDR1 is SGHTA and CDR2 FQGNSA. V shed 3 bases, J shed 4 bases, and the junction held 11 bases outside the gene matches.